This entry is about one T cell receptor (beta chain). In the authors' methods: Nucleated cell number was recorded as an estimate derived from reference gene primer amplification. Some clones are missing from TCRdb's copy, which holds only in-frame ones; the method was immunoSEQ multiplex PCR. V and J calls and clone size are copied from that table; D and trimming were computed from the DNA. The sample has approximately 85,000 clones; around four fifths are singletons. The V end lost 1 base, the J end lost 0 bases, and 10 bases lay between the germline ends. In germline, CDR1 is SGHNT, CDR2 YYREEE (reference sequence). This CDR3 is 15 amino acids long. The sample is drawn from a study of blood T cell repertoires in COVID-19. Background on the study: The samples span acute and convalescent COVID-19 from the United States, Italy and Spain. Sources were T cells, B-cell-depleted T cells, or PBMCs; the material itself was cDNA or gDNA.

The receptor was derived from a human donor in a cohort sampled during active COVID-19. This chain links TRBV5-4 with TRBJ1-1; D not resolved. The sequenced sample consisted of peripheral blood. CDR3 in DNA: TGTGCCAGCAGCTTGCCTGCGGGTATGAACACTGAAGCTTTCTTT. Translated, it gives CASSLPAGMNTEAFF.